This is a list of T cell receptor beta chains from one sample in a study of T cells in Graves' hyperthyroidism and ophthalmopathy. TCRdb re-derived calls from the multiplex PCR reads in MiXCR, one entry per CDR3 protein. The sample consists of 650,000 to 700,000 distinct CDR3 sequences, 17% of them appearing once. Sequenced input: blood. Receptor source: a man aged 50-59 years with Graves' hyperthyroidism. Both conserved end residues are trimmed from each CDR3. A D gene is named only where the DNA matches it firmly.

D gene | J gene | V gene | CDR3 protein
TRBD1 | TRBJ1-2 | TRBV28 | ASRLGQEVYGYT
TRBD2 | TRBJ2-3 | TRBV29-1 | SVVTSGTSTDTQY
TRBD1 | TRBJ2-5 | TRBV12-5 | ASGPGQGEETQY
NA | TRBJ1-3 | TRBV2 | ASSVTAGATGNTIY
NA | TRBJ2-7 | TRBV29-1 | SVSVTIASYEQY
NA | TRBJ1-3 | TRBV2 | ASSERGRHTIY
TRBD2 | TRBJ2-7 | TRBV6-1 | ASCRLAGAITYEQY
NA | TRBJ2-7 | TRBV18 | ASSPPAGWGKQY
TRBD2 | TRBJ2-5 | TRBV2 | ASSGLAWETQY
NA | TRBJ2-2 | TRBV6-4 | ASSDSDGGELF
TRBD2 | TRBJ2-7 | TRBV6-1 | ASSGTSGPYEQY
NA | TRBJ1-4 | TRBV12-3/TRBV12-4 | ASSFRDGGELF
TRBD1 | TRBJ1-3 | TRBV7-9 | ASSSGQGPNYSGNTIY
TRBD2 | TRBJ2-3 | TRBV11-2 | ASSLGGTITDTQY
NA | TRBJ2-7 | TRBV27 | ASSLLGGRIHEQY
NA | TRBJ1-1 | TRBV20-1 | SAPGPDNTEAF
NA | TRBJ2-7 | TRBV13 | ASSPPGAVAYEQY
NA | TRBJ2-7 | TRBV28 | ATHPPAGSKSYEQY
NA | TRBJ1-4 | TRBV7-9 | ASSSIGVDEKLF
TRBD2 | TRBJ2-5 | TRBV19 | ASSMGTRVETQY
TRBD2 | TRBJ2-3 | TRBV7-2 | ASSISGRDTQY
TRBD2 | TRBJ2-1 | TRBV24-1 | ATSDKPVVAGAVEQF
NA | TRBJ1-1 | TRBV19 | ASSVREGERNTEAF
NA | TRBJ2-5 | TRBV29-1 | SVEYQEETQY
TRBD1 | TRBJ1-1 | TRBV15 | ATSRAGQGSEAF
NA | TRBJ2-7 | TRBV20-1 | SATPSRRGASYEQY
NA | TRBJ2-4 | TRBV28 | ASSPGPGIQY
NA | TRBJ1-1 | TRBV6-2/TRBV6-3 | ASSPLAGPSTEAF
NA | TRBJ2-7 | TRBV12-3/TRBV12-4 | ASSSTNYEQY
TRBD1 | TRBJ1-5 | TRBV19 | ASRPDNPGQGAIRNQPQH
NA | TRBJ2-2 | TRBV5-1 | ASSLVGGDTTGELF
NA | TRBJ1-5 | TRBV28 | ASSYAGGGQPQH
NA | TRBJ2-2 | TRBV7-9 | ASSLARGHNGELF
NA | TRBJ2-1 | TRBV24-1 | ATSALLYNEQF
TRBD1 | TRBJ2-5 | TRBV10-3 | AIGPDRAQETQY
NA | TRBJ2-2 | TRBV11-2 | ASSAPTDSNTGELF
NA | TRBJ2-3 | TRBV7-6 | ASSILLAGSDTQY
NA | TRBJ2-5 | TRBV20-1 | SAHDQTGVGLVTQY
NA | TRBJ2-3 | TRBV7-8 | ASSKRDLTDTQY
NA | TRBJ1-5 | TRBV27 | ASRAGGQPQH
TRBD2 | TRBJ2-1 | TRBV20-1 | SARGFLKREGYNEQF
NA | TRBJ2-1 | TRBV7-2 | ASSSGPNNEQF
TRBD1 | TRBJ1-1 | TRBV5-1 | ASSASRGRGTEAF
TRBD2 | TRBJ2-7 | TRBV7-9 | ASSSRTSGPTAIYEQY
NA | TRBJ1-2 | TRBV6-4 | ASSDDPFGNYGYT
TRBD2 | TRBJ2-1 | TRBV6-1 | ASSTQLAGGYNEQF
NA | TRBJ2-7 | TRBV6-2/TRBV6-3 | ASSYQRPDYYEQY
NA | TRBJ2-3 | TRBV12-3/TRBV12-4 | ASTLGGEDTDTQY
NA | TRBJ1-1 | TRBV30 | AWSVSPQLNTEAF
NA | TRBJ1-5 | TRBV12-3/TRBV12-4 | ASNLGGGQPQH